This T cell receptor beta chain was obtained from a study of beta chain features in type 1 diabetes. Notes on the study in general: Moderately but significantly shorter TCRB CDR3s were found in Type 1 diabetes patients in all four CD4+ subsets.

The CDR3 runs 14 residues. Trimming removed 8 bases from V and 4 bases from J, with 15 bases in between. Germline CDR1 MNHNS, CDR2 SASEGT. Points on this clone: Its antigen is not known.

What was sequenced were expressed TCRB transcripts, since all of the isolated RNA had been reverse transcribed. The assay was immunoSEQ multiplex PCR, and TCRdb's table has in-frame clones only and misses some. In the table there are over 200,000 clones, roughly a tenth of which are singletons. This sequence originates from a man aged 30 to 39 with type 1 diabetes. The chain carries TRBV6-1 and TRBJ2-1; possibly TRBD2 for D (5 bases). The sequenced material came from naive CD4+ T cells from blood. The chain's CDR3 is CASETGDGYNEQFF. In DNA, the CDR3 is TGTGCCAGCGAAACCGGGGATGGGTACAATGAGCAGTTCTTC.